A selection of T cell receptor beta chains follows, all from one sample in a study of T cell repertoires in cytomegalovirus infection. TCRdb processed the reads anew with MiXCR; each CDR3 protein has one entry. The sample consists of approximately 990,000 distinct CDR3 sequences, 25% to 40% of them appearing once. No antigen has been identified for these receptors. The sequencing used cultured CD8+ T cells from PBMCs, collected from culture after CMV antigen stimulation. The origin of the receptors is a human donor in good health (CMV status not recorded). Some clones in this sample may be carry-over from other donors' samples. Each CDR3 is given with its conserved first and last residue. The D gene is left open where the match is weak. Clone size appears in some rows only: once, few, many, or a class for an expanded clone.

CDR3 DNA: TGTGCCAGTAGTATGGGGACAGGGGCCCATGAGCAGTTCTTC; CDR3 protein: CASSMGTGAHEQFF; clone size: .; V gene: TRBV19; J gene: TRBJ2-1; CDR3 length: 14; D gene: TRBD1
CDR3 DNA: TGTGCCAGCAGCTCCTCAGGGAAGGGTTCACCCCTCCACTTT; CDR3 protein: CASSSSGKGSPLHF; clone size: many; V gene: TRBV7-6; J gene: TRBJ1-6; CDR3 length: 14; D gene: .
CDR3 DNA: TGTGCCAGCCGTCAGCGAGCGGGGGGGGCAGATACGCAGTATTTT; CDR3 protein: CASRQRAGGADTQYF; clone size: many; V gene: TRBV7-9; J gene: TRBJ2-3; CDR3 length: 15; D gene: TRBD2
CDR3 DNA: TGTGCCAGCACCCCCGGACAAAGGGGAGAGCAGTACTTC; CDR3 protein: CASTPGQRGEQYF; clone size: many; V gene: TRBV7-8; J gene: TRBJ2-7; CDR3 length: 13; D gene: .
CDR3 DNA: TGTGCCAGCAGTCTCCGCGGAGGCTCTATTAGCAATCAGCCCCAGCATTTT; CDR3 protein: CASSLRGGSISNQPQHF; clone size: .; V gene: TRBV6-2/TRBV6-3; J gene: TRBJ1-5; CDR3 length: 17; D gene: .
CDR3 DNA: TGTGTCAGTAGTATGATCAAGGGGATGCCAGCGGGGTCCCCCTACAATGAGCAGTTCTTC; CDR3 protein: CVSSMIKGMPAGSPYNEQFF; clone size: .; V gene: TRBV19; J gene: TRBJ2-1; CDR3 length: 20; D gene: TRBD2
CDR3 DNA: TGTGCCACCAAAGGGTCGGCAGAGACCCAGTACTTC; CDR3 protein: CATKGSAETQYF; clone size: .; V gene: TRBV15; J gene: TRBJ2-5; CDR3 length: 12; D gene: .
CDR3 DNA: TGTGCCAGCAGTTACTCGGTCGGGGAGGCCACAGATACGCAGTATTTT; CDR3 protein: CASSYSVGEATDTQYF; clone size: few; V gene: TRBV6-2/TRBV6-3; J gene: TRBJ2-3; CDR3 length: 16; D gene: .
CDR3 DNA: TGTGCCAGCAGCCCGGGGACGACCAGGGGGAAGGGCACAGATACGCAGTATTTT; CDR3 protein: CASSPGTTRGKGTDTQYF; clone size: many; V gene: TRBV7-6; J gene: TRBJ2-3; CDR3 length: 18; D gene: TRBD1
CDR3 DNA: TGTGCCAGCAGCTTAGGCGTATGGGCGGCGACTGAAGCTTTCTTT; CDR3 protein: CASSLGVWAATEAFF; clone size: many; V gene: TRBV7-2; J gene: TRBJ1-1; CDR3 length: 15; D gene: .
CDR3 DNA: TGTGCCAGCAGTAACCTACAGGGGGCTTCGAGAGAGCAGTACTTC; CDR3 protein: CASSNLQGASREQYF; clone size: few; V gene: TRBV7-8; J gene: TRBJ2-7; CDR3 length: 15; D gene: TRBD1
CDR3 DNA: TGTGCCAGCAGTTGGTGGGACAGGGAAGACGGGGAGCTGTTTTTT; CDR3 protein: CASSWWDREDGELFF; clone size: few; V gene: TRBV12-3/TRBV12-4; J gene: TRBJ2-2; CDR3 length: 15; D gene: TRBD1
CDR3 DNA: TGCGCCAGCAGCCAGTCGACAGGGCTACACGAGCAGTACTTC; CDR3 protein: CASSQSTGLHEQYF; clone size: few; V gene: TRBV5-1; J gene: TRBJ2-7; CDR3 length: 14; D gene: TRBD1
CDR3 DNA: TGTGCCAGCAGCTTAACTTCACCGGGGGCTAAAGAGACCCAGTACTTC; CDR3 protein: CASSLTSPGAKETQYF; clone size: many; V gene: TRBV7-2; J gene: TRBJ2-5; CDR3 length: 16; D gene: .
CDR3 DNA: TGCAGTGCTAGAGCCCCCGAGGTAGCGGGGCTAACCCAGTACTTC; CDR3 protein: CSARAPEVAGLTQYF; clone size: .; V gene: TRBV20-1; J gene: TRBJ2-5; CDR3 length: 15; D gene: TRBD2
CDR3 DNA: TGTGCCAGCAGTTGGACTAGCGGGGGTTCCTACAATGAGCAGTTCTTC; CDR3 protein: CASSWTSGGSYNEQFF; clone size: many; V gene: TRBV7-8; J gene: TRBJ2-1; CDR3 length: 16; D gene: TRBD2
CDR3 DNA: TGTGCCAGCACCCCGTTAAGGGCAGATACGCAGTATTTT; CDR3 protein: CASTPLRADTQYF; clone size: .; V gene: TRBV12-3/TRBV12-4; J gene: TRBJ2-3; CDR3 length: 13; D gene: .
CDR3 DNA: TGCAGCGTTCCCGGGACTAGCGGGGGAGCTACCGGGGAGCTGTTTTTT; CDR3 protein: CSVPGTSGGATGELFF; clone size: .; V gene: TRBV29-1; J gene: TRBJ2-2; CDR3 length: 16; D gene: TRBD2
CDR3 DNA: TGTGCCAGCAGCTTAGCTGGCGGGGGAGGATACAATGAGCAGTTCTTC; CDR3 protein: CASSLAGGGGYNEQFF; clone size: many; V gene: TRBV7-8; J gene: TRBJ2-1; CDR3 length: 16; D gene: TRBD2
CDR3 DNA: TGTGCCAGCAGCTTTCAGACCAATGAGCAGTTCTTC; CDR3 protein: CASSFQTNEQFF; clone size: many; V gene: TRBV7-2; J gene: TRBJ2-1; CDR3 length: 12; D gene: .
CDR3 DNA: TGTGCCAGTAGTATCCGGGGCTCACTCTCCTACAATGAGCAGTTCTTC; CDR3 protein: CASSIRGSLSYNEQFF; clone size: .; V gene: TRBV19; J gene: TRBJ2-1; CDR3 length: 16; D gene: .
CDR3 DNA: TGTGCCAGCGGGGCAGGGGGCCCCTTTGAAAAACTGTTTTTT; CDR3 protein: CASGAGGPFEKLFF; clone size: few; V gene: TRBV12-3/TRBV12-4; J gene: TRBJ1-4; CDR3 length: 14; D gene: TRBD1
CDR3 DNA: TGTGGCAGCAGCGAGAGGGGCTCCTACAATGAGCAGTTCTTC; CDR3 protein: CGSSERGSYNEQFF; clone size: few; V gene: TRBV11-3; J gene: TRBJ2-1; CDR3 length: 14; D gene: .
CDR3 DNA: TGTGCCAGCAGTTCCGGGGGACAGAGCTATGTTGTCTATGGCTACACCTTC; CDR3 protein: CASSSGGQSYVVYGYTF; clone size: .; V gene: TRBV7-2; J gene: TRBJ1-2; CDR3 length: 17; D gene: TRBD1
CDR3 DNA: TGTGCCAGCAGCCCCGAATATTGGCAGCACTATGGCTACACCTTC; CDR3 protein: CASSPEYWQHYGYTF; clone size: few; V gene: TRBV7-9; J gene: TRBJ1-2; CDR3 length: 15; D gene: .
CDR3 DNA: TGTGCCAGCAGTTCCCCCCCCGGCGGGGGGCCCCACGCGGCCCAGTACTTC; CDR3 protein: CASSSPPGGGPHAAQYF; clone size: many; V gene: TRBV28; J gene: TRBJ2-5; CDR3 length: 17; D gene: TRBD2
CDR3 DNA: TGCAGCGTCAGGGACAGGGGAGGTGAAAAACTGTTTTTT; CDR3 protein: CSVRDRGGEKLFF; clone size: .; V gene: TRBV29-1; J gene: TRBJ1-4; CDR3 length: 13; D gene: TRBD1
CDR3 DNA: TGTGCCAGCAGTCTAGGACTAGCGGGGGTCAATGAGCAGTTCTTC; CDR3 protein: CASSLGLAGVNEQFF; clone size: many; V gene: TRBV12-3/TRBV12-4; J gene: TRBJ2-1; CDR3 length: 15; D gene: TRBD2
CDR3 DNA: TGTGCCAGCAGCGCTCACCTTAGCGGGGGGGTTTGGTCCTACAATGAGCAGTTCTTC; CDR3 protein: CASSAHLSGGVWSYNEQFF; clone size: .; V gene: TRBV11-2; J gene: TRBJ2-1; CDR3 length: 19; D gene: TRBD2
CDR3 DNA: TGTGCCAGCAGCTACCTCCTAGCTTTGAATGAGCAGTTCTTC; CDR3 protein: CASSYLLALNEQFF; clone size: few; V gene: TRBV5-4; J gene: TRBJ2-1; CDR3 length: 14; D gene: .
CDR3 DNA: TGTGCCAGCAGCTTGAGGACTAGCGGAGACGAGCAGTACTTC; CDR3 protein: CASSLRTSGDEQYF; clone size: many; V gene: TRBV7-6; J gene: TRBJ2-7; CDR3 length: 14; D gene: TRBD2
CDR3 DNA: TGTGCCAGCAGCTTAGCTTGGGGGACAGGGAGGTACATTCAGTACTTC; CDR3 protein: CASSLAWGTGRYIQYF; clone size: few; V gene: TRBV7-2; J gene: TRBJ2-4; CDR3 length: 16; D gene: TRBD1
CDR3 DNA: TGCGCCAGCAGCCAATACGGGGGGGACGACTGGGATGAGCAGTTCTTC; CDR3 protein: CASSQYGGDDWDEQFF; clone size: few; V gene: TRBV4-1; J gene: TRBJ2-1; CDR3 length: 16; D gene: TRBD2
CDR3 DNA: TGTGCCAGCAGTTACGTACAGAAGGTAGATCAGCCCCAGCATTTT; CDR3 protein: CASSYVQKVDQPQHF; clone size: .; V gene: TRBV6-6; J gene: TRBJ1-5; CDR3 length: 15; D gene: .
CDR3 DNA: TGTGCCAGCAGCTTAGTGGCGGGGATCGATGAGCAGTTCTTC; CDR3 protein: CASSLVAGIDEQFF; clone size: many; V gene: TRBV7-6; J gene: TRBJ2-1; CDR3 length: 14; D gene: .
CDR3 DNA: TGTGCCATCAGTGAGGGGCTAGCGGGGGACCCGAGCTCCTACAATGAGCAGTTCTTC; CDR3 protein: CAISEGLAGDPSSYNEQFF; clone size: .; V gene: TRBV10-3; J gene: TRBJ2-1; CDR3 length: 19; D gene: TRBD2
CDR3 DNA: TGTGCCAGCAAACGGGACAGTATTAACACAGAAGCTTTCTTT; CDR3 protein: CASKRDSINTEAFF; clone size: once; V gene: TRBV27; J gene: TRBJ1-1; CDR3 length: 14; D gene: TRBD1
CDR3 DNA: TGTGCCAGCAGCCCATTCTTCGGGGGGACCGGGGAGCTGTTTTTT; CDR3 protein: CASSPFFGGTGELFF; clone size: .; V gene: TRBV6-5; J gene: TRBJ2-2; CDR3 length: 15; D gene: TRBD2
CDR3 DNA: TGTGCCAGCAGCTTGGCGGGACAGGACGCAACTAATGAAAAACTGTTTTTT; CDR3 protein: CASSLAGQDATNEKLFF; clone size: .; V gene: TRBV5-6; J gene: TRBJ1-4; CDR3 length: 17; D gene: TRBD1
CDR3 DNA: TGTGCCAGTAGTCAGCCTAGCGGGGGGGCAGGGGATACGCAGTATTTT; CDR3 protein: CASSQPSGGAGDTQYF; clone size: .; V gene: TRBV19; J gene: TRBJ2-3; CDR3 length: 16; D gene: TRBD2
CDR3 DNA: TGTGCCAGCAGTTTAGGGACAGGGGTCAACAATGAGCAGTTCTTC; CDR3 protein: CASSLGTGVNNEQFF; clone size: .; V gene: TRBV27; J gene: TRBJ2-1; CDR3 length: 15; D gene: TRBD1
CDR3 DNA: TGTGCCAGCAGCGCCGGTACTCCAGCTTTCAATCAGCCCCAGCATTTT; CDR3 protein: CASSAGTPAFNQPQHF; clone size: few; V gene: TRBV7-9; J gene: TRBJ1-5; CDR3 length: 16; D gene: .